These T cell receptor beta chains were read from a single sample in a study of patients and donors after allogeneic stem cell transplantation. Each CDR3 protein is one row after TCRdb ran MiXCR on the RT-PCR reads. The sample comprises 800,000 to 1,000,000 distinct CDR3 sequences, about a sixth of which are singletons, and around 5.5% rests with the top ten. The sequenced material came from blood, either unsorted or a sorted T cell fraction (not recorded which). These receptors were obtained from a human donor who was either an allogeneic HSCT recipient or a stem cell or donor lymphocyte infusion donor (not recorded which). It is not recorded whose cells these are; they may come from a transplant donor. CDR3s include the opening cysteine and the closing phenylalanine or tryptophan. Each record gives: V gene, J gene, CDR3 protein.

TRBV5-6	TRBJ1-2	CASSLQGTGGPRTF
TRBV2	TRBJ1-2	CATHWRGAGGYTF
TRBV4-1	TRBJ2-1	CASSHQWYGLAGDNEQFF
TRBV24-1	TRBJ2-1	CATSIRGQKQFF
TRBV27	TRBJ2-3	CASSFGRTDTQYF
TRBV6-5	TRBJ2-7	CASSYAEAGEQYF
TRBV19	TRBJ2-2	CASTYDHQSLDTGELFF
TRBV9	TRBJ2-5	CASSVFGARETQYF
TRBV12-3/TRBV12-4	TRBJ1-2	CASSEAGRVYYGYTF
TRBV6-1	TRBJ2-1	CASRTRPSSYNEQFF
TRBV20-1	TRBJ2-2	CSARVASGNTGELFF
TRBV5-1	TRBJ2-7	CASSWDSSYEQYF
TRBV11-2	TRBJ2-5	CASSLLRGGKETQYF
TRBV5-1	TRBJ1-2	CASRTGRGNYGYTF
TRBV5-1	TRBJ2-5	CASMDRVEETQYF
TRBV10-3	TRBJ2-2	CAINPGLNTGELFF
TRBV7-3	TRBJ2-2	CASRKRGGTGELFF
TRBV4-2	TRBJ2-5	CASSQVGRTAQETQYF
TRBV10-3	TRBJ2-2	CAIRTSGDSTGELFF
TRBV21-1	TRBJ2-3	CASSKGGGCRGADTQYF
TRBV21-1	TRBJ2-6	CASSHRKVYSTCSGANVLTF
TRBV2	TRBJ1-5	CASSEDGRPQHF
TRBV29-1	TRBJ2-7	CSVELVGYEQYF
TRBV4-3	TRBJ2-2	CASSQDEGVTGELFF
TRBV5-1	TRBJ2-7	CASSSTGDPSSYEQYF
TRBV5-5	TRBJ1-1	CASSLGHRDRVFTEAFF
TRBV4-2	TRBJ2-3	CASSPQASLAGWWTQYF
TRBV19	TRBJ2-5	CASSTRTAQETQYF
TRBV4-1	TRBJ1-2	CASSQPVNRLVDGYTF
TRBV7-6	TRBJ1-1	CASSSDSTVAFF
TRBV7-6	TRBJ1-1	CASSLFKAGGRTEAFF
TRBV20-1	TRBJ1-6	CSADSGGAGALHF
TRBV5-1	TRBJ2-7	CASSLGGVTGEQYF
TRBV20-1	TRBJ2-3	CSAPRSGSKTDTQYF
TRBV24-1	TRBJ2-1	CATSDSLGLAAYNEQFF
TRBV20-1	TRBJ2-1	CSARLSEAYNEQFF
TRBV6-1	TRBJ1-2	CASSEAAAANYGYTF
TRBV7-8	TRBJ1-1	CASGGRFEAFF
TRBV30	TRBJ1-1	CAWSVGVTEAFF
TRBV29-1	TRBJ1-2	CSVEESGSYGYTF
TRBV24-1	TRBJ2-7	CATSAVAGDDEQYF
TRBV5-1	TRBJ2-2	CASSPRPNTGELFF
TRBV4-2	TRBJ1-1	CASSHLQGQGNTEAFF
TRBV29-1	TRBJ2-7	CSVVGEGVASYEQYF
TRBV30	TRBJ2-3	CAWSVRGTTDTQYF
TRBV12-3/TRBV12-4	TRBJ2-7	CASTSMERPYEQYF
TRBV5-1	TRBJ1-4	CASSLTREKLFF
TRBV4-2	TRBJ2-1	CASSLQTSESYNEQFF